The 25 T cell receptor beta chains below all came from one sample that was sequenced in a study of OX40 agonist ivuxolimab in advanced cancers. The table came from immunoSEQ multiplex PCR; TCRdb's copy has only in-frame clones and leaves some out. The repertoire holds some 99,000 clones, with around 88% as singletons. The sequenced sample was CD4+ or CD8+ T cells sorted from blood, obtained in a trial of the OX40 agonist ivuxolimab. These receptors came from an adult with an advanced solid tumor such as melanoma, head and neck, liver or kidney cancer.

This chain joins TRBV6-5 and TRBJ1-4; D is ambiguous. V was pared by 5 bases and J by 6 bases, with 13 bases between. The CDR3 consists of 14 residues. CDR1 is MNHEY and CDR2 is SVGAGI in the germline V gene. CDR3 sequence: CASSPPGGDEKLFF. CDR3 nucleotide sequence: TGTGCCAGCAGTCCCCCCGGAGGAGATGAAAAACTGTTTTTT.

The CDR3 sequence: CASKAQENIQYF. The CDR3 DNA is TGTGCCAGCAAGGCCCAAGAAAACATTCAGTACTTC. V and J are TRBV6-5 and TRBJ2-4, with unresolved D. From germline, CDR1 is MNHEY and CDR2 SVGAGI. V was pared by 7 bases and J by 5 bases, with 9 bases between. The CDR3 is 12 amino acids.

J is TRBJ1-2 and V is TRBV6-5; D is undetermined. Trimming left V 5 bases short and J 1 base short, with 11 bases between. The germline V gene has CDR1 MNHEY and CDR2 SVGAGI. This CDR3 comprises 14 residues. CDR3 sequence (DNA): TGTGCCAGCAGTCGAGAAACTGGTAACTATGGCTACACCTTC. Its protein is CASSRETGNYGYTF.

This sequence joins TRBV9 and TRBJ2-2; the D gene is possibly TRBD1 (7 bases). V was pared by 4 bases and J by 7 bases, with 17 bases between. Germline V gives CDR1 SGDLS, CDR2 YYNGEE. The CDR3 loop spans 15 amino acids. CDR3 nucleotides: TGTGCCAGCAGCATTATGGAGGGGGCTTACGGGGAGCTGTTTTTT. Its translation is CASSIMEGAYGELFF.

The chain links TRBV28 to TRBJ1-3, with D tentatively TRBD1 (6 bases). In germline, CDR1 is MDHEN, CDR2 SYDVKM. CDR3 size: 14 residues. With 7 bases removed from V and 4 bases from J, the gap between germline ends came to 14 bases. The CDR3, as DNA: TGTGCCAGCACAACATCTGGACAGGGAAACACCATATATTTT. Its protein product is CASTTSGQGNTIYF.

The chain uses TRBV9 and TRBJ2-1; D gene unclear. The CDR3 extends over 14 amino acids. Germline CDR1 and CDR2: SGDLS and YYNGEE. Trimming removed 3 bases from V and 0 bases from J, with 7 bases in between. The CDR3 region is CASSGANSYNEQFF. CDR3 sequence (DNA): TGTGCCAGCAGCGGGGCAAACTCCTACAATGAGCAGTTCTTC.

The V gene is TRBV7-9, the J gene TRBJ1-1; 7 nucleotides line up with TRBD1. V gave up 4 bases and J gave up 8 bases; unmatched junction bases: 7. The germline CDR1 and CDR2 sequences are SEHNR and FQNEAQ (reference sequence). The CDR3 runs to 13 residues. CDR3: CASSSPTGVEAFF. The CDR3 DNA sequence: TGTGCCAGCAGCTCTCCCACAGGGGTCGAAGCTTTCTTT. Looking up the rest from reference TRBV7-9 and TRBJ1-1 gives the full variable domain: DTGVSQNPRHKITKRGQNVTFRCDPISEHNRLYWYRQTLGQGPEFLTYFQNEAQLEKSRLLSDRFSAERPKGSFSTLEIQRTEQGDSAMYLCASSSPTGVEAFFGQGTRLTVV.

V is TRBV6-6 and J is TRBJ1-2, with a weak D call TRBD1 (6 bases). Germline loops: CDR1 MNHNY, CDR2 SVGAGI (reference sequence). The CDR3 runs to 14 residues. V was shortened by 5 bases and J by 4 bases, with 14 bases between the two germline ends. CDR3 amino acids: CASSPAGTTYGYTF. The DNA of the CDR3 is TGTGCCAGCAGTCCGGCCGGGACAACCTATGGCTACACCTTC.

This clone appeared a few times. As DNA, the CDR3 is TGTGCCAGCAGTGCACCGGGACAGGGTGGGGTGGGGCAGTACTTC. Protein product: CASSAPGQGGVGQYF. V is TRBV6-5 and J is TRBJ2-7; TRBD1 agrees at 9 bases. Looked up from germline, CDR1 is MNHEY and CDR2 is SVGAGI. CDR3 length: 15 amino acids. Unmatched junction bases numbered 14, after V lost 5 bases and J lost 9 bases.

The chain joins TRBV11-3 to TRBJ2-5; 7 bases are shared with TRBD2. This CDR3 contains 15 residues. J was trimmed by 2 bases and V by 1 base; bases with no gene match: 4. CDR1 and CDR2 (germline): SGHNT, YENEEA. CDR3 sequence (DNA): TGTGCCAGCAGCTTAGGGGGAGGGAGACAAGAGACCCAGTACTTC. Amino acid sequence: CASSLGGGRQETQYF.

The chain has TRBV2 and TRBJ2-2; D might be TRBD1 (6 bases). Trimming left V 1 base short and J 4 bases short, with 13 bases between. The CDR3 covers 16 residues. Germline CDR1 and CDR2: SNHLY and FYNNEI. The CDR3 is CASSEEVGASTGELFF. CDR3 DNA sequence: TGTGCCAGCAGTGAAGAGGTGGGGGCCTCCACCGGGGAGCTGTTTTTT. The full variable domain, completed using reference TRBV2 and TRBJ2-2, is EPEVTQTPSHQVTQMGQEVILRCVPISNHLYFYWYRQILGQKVEFLVSFYNNEISEKSEIFDDQFSVERPDGSNFTLKIRSTKLEDSAMYFCASSEEVGASTGELFFGEGSRLTVL.

The V and J genes are TRBV5-1 and TRBJ2-3; perhaps TRBD2 as D (6 bases). V dropped 6 bases and J dropped 4 bases, with 15 bases sitting between them. This CDR3 comprises 14 residues. Germline CDR1 SGHRS, CDR2 YFSETQ. This CDR3 is CASKMNGGSDTQYF. The CDR3 nucleotides are TGCGCCAGCAAAATGAATGGGGGGTCAGATACGCAGTATTTT.

This sequence joins TRBV28 and TRBJ2-6, with unresolved D. Trimming removed 5 bases from V and 0 bases from J, with 14 bases in between. The CDR3 has 17 amino acids. In germline, CDR1 is MDHEN, CDR2 SYDVKM. The CDR3 spells CASSPSFVVSGANVLTF. CDR3 bases: TGTGCCAGCAGTCCGTCTTTTGTGGTCTCTGGGGCCAACGTCCTGACTTTC.

The gene calls are TRBV7-9 and TRBJ2-2; no clear D gene. From germline, CDR1 is SEHNR and CDR2 FQNEAQ (reference sequence). The CDR3 covers 15 residues. Trimming left V 1 base short and J 6 bases short, with 12 bases between. Here the CDR3 DNA reads TGTGCCAGCAGCTTAGATGGGTATCTATCCGGGGAGCTGTTTTTT. Translation: CASSLDGYLSGELFF.

CDR3 protein: CASSPGTAGVYEQYF. The CDR3 DNA reads as TGTGCCAGCTCACCCGGGACCGCTGGGGTCTACGAGCAGTACTTC. This rearrangement joins TRBV18 to TRBJ2-7, with D perhaps TRBD1 or TRBD2 (5 bases each). Trimming took off 3 bases at V and 3 bases at J, with 15 bases between the two ends. Germline loops: CDR1 KGHSH, CDR2 LQKENI. The CDR3 totals 15 residues.

The CDR3 nucleotides are TGTGCCAGCAGCGGGGGGACAGTCTCTAACTATGGCTACACCTTC. This gives the protein CASSGGTVSNYGYTF. The rearrangement links TRBV9 to TRBJ1-2; 7 bases agree with TRBD1. Looked up from germline, CDR1 is SGDLS and CDR2 is YYNGEE. J gave up 0 bases and V 3 bases, and 5 bases lay outside the gene matches. The CDR3 is made up of 15 amino acids.

The CDR3, as DNA: TGTGCCAGCAGCAGGGCCGGGGAGGGAAGCACCTACGAGCAGTACTTC. Amino acids: CASSRAGEGSTYEQYF. The V gene is TRBV9, the J gene TRBJ2-7; 7 bases map to TRBD2. Germline V gives CDR1 SGDLS, CDR2 YYNGEE. This CDR3 has 16 amino acids. Trimming cost V 4 bases and J 2 bases; bases outside gene matches: 12.

The chain couples TRBV19 to TRBJ2-1, with 9 bases identical to TRBD2. J gave up 3 bases and V 7 bases, and 7 bases lay outside the gene matches. This CDR3 comprises 15 residues. Germline V lookup: CDR1 LNHDA, CDR2 SQIVND (reference sequence). The CDR3 spells CASMREGTFYNEQFF. The DNA for the CDR3 is TGTGCCAGTATGCGGGAGGGGACCTTCTACAATGAGCAGTTCTTC.

The sample holds one count of this clone. The V gene is TRBV6-5, the J gene TRBJ1-5; D is undetermined. Trimming took 5 bases from V and 7 from J, leaving 12 bases between them. The V gene's germline CDR1 is MNHEY and CDR2 SVGAGI. This CDR3 is built from 13 residues. The CDR3 DNA is TGTGCCAGCAGTGCAATCGGGAGCCAGCCCCAGCATTTT. Its protein is CASSAIGSQPQHF.

V is TRBV5-6 and J is TRBJ2-1; 7 nucleotides line up with TRBD2. The ends lost 4 bases at V and 4 bases at J; junction bases unmatched: 8. The length of the CDR3 is 15 residues. Germline CDR1 reads SGHDT; CDR2 reads YYEEEE. Written as DNA, the CDR3 is TGTGCCAGCAGCAACGGGGGGACCTCGTACAATGAGCAGTTCTTC. Translated: CASSNGGTSYNEQFF.

J is TRBJ2-5 and V is TRBV23-1; D not resolved. TRBV23-1 qualifies as an ORF whose function is uncertain. This CDR3 has 13 amino acids. The germline V and J ends were trimmed by 5 bases and 1 base, with 8 bases remaining between them. The CDR3: CASSGNLQETQYF. DNA for the CDR3: TGCGCCAGCAGTGGTAATCTCCAAGAGACCCAGTACTTC.

The rearrangement joins TRBV28 to TRBJ1-1; possibly TRBD1 for D (6 bases). From germline, CDR1 is MDHEN and CDR2 SYDVKM. The V and J ends lost 7 bases and 1 base respectively, with 19 bases between them. CDR3 length: 16 amino acids. In DNA, the CDR3 is TGTGCCAGCACCTTGTGGGGGGCCGCTAGGAACACTGAAGCTTTCTTT. Protein sequence: CASTLWGAARNTEAFF.

The chain joins TRBV28 to TRBJ2-1; possibly TRBD2 for D (6 bases). The germline V and J ends were trimmed by 6 bases and 5 bases, with 8 bases remaining between them. The germline CDR1 and CDR2 sequences are MDHEN and SYDVKM. The CDR3 totals 12 residues. CDR3 bases: TGTGCCAGCAGAAGACTAGACAATGAGCAGTTCTTC. This gives the protein CASRRLDNEQFF.

V is TRBV7-2 and J is TRBJ1-1; D possibly corresponds to TRBD1 (5 bases). The germline V gene has CDR1 SGHTA and CDR2 FQGNSA. The CDR3 contains 16 residues. The V end lost 4 bases, the J end lost 3 bases, and 18 bases lay between the germline ends. The CDR3 DNA sequence: TGTGCCAGCAGCTCATGGCGGCTGGGGGGTCACACTGAAGCTTTCTTT. Residues: CASSSWRLGGHTEAFF.

The chain links TRBV13 to TRBJ1-2; D gene ambiguous. V lost 5 bases and J lost 4, with 14 bases in between. CDR1 and CDR2 from the germline V gene are PRHDT and FYEKMQ (reference sequence). The CDR3 is 14 amino acids. CDR3 coding DNA: TGTGCCAGCAGCCCGGCCTCTTGGGGCTATGGCTACACCTTC. This codes for CASSPASWGYGYTF.